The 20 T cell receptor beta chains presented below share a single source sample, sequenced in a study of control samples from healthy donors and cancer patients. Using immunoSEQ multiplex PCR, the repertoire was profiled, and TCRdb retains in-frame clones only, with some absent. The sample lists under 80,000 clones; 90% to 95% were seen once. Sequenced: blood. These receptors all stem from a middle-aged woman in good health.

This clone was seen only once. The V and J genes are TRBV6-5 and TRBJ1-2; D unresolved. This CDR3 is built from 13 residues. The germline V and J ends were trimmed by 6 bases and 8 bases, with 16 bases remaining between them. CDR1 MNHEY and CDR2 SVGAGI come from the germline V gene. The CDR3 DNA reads TGTGCCAGCAGCCCCGGGCTAGGTCACGGCTACACCTTC. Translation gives CASSPGLGHGYTF.

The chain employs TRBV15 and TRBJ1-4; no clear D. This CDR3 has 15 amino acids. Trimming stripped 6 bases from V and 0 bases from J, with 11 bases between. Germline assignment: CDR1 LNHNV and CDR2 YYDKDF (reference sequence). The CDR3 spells CATRAGAATNEKLFF. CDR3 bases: TGTGCCACCAGAGCGGGAGCTGCAACTAATGAAAAACTGTTTTTT.

The DNA of the CDR3 is TGCGCCAGCAGCCAACGCGTGGGGGATGAGCAGTTCTTC. Translated: CASSQRVGDEQFF. The V call is TRBV4-1, the J call TRBJ2-1, with D perhaps given as TRBD1 or TRBD2 (5 bases each). The germline V and J ends were trimmed by 2 bases and 8 bases, with 10 bases remaining between them. Germline V gene data show CDR1 as MGHRA and CDR2 as YSYEKL. The length of the CDR3 is 13 residues.

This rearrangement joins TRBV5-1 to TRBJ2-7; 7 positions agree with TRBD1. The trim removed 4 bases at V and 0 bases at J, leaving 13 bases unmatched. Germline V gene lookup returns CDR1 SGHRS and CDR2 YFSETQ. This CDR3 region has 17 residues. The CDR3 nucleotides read TGCGCCAGCAGCGTAGGGACAGCCGATTTTAGCTCCTACGAGCAGTACTTC. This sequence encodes CASSVGTADFSSYEQYF.

As DNA, the CDR3 is TGTGCCATCAGGGCGGTGGGAAACACTGAAGCTTTCTTT. Translation: CAIRAVGNTEAFF. The V and J genes are TRBV10-3 and TRBJ1-1; no clear D. Deletions cut 6 bases from V and 2 bases from J, with 10 bases between. Looked up from germline, CDR1 is ENHRY and CDR2 is SYGVKD. The length of the CDR3 is 13 residues.

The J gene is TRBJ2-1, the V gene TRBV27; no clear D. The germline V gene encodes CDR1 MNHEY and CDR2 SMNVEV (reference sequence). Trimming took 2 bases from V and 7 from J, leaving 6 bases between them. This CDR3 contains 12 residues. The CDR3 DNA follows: TGTGCCAGCAGTTTAATGGGGAATGAGCAGTTCTTC. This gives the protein CASSLMGNEQFF.

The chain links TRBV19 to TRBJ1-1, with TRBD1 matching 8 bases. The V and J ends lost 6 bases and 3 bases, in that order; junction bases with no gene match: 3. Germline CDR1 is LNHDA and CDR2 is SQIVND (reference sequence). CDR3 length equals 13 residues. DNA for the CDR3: TGTGCCAGTAGCTCACAGGGGGACACTGAAGCTTTCTTT. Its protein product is CASSSQGDTEAFF.

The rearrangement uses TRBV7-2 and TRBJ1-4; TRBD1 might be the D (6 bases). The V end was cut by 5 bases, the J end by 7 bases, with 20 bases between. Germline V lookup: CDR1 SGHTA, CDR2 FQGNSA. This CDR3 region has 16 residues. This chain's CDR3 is CASSLGNRVVGEKLFF. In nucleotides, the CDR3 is TGTGCCAGCAGCCTAGGAAACAGGGTGGTCGGTGAAAAACTGTTTTTT.

The DNA for the CDR3 is TGTGCCAGCAGCTTATCCGGGGGGGAAGAGACCCAGTACTTC. Translating gives CASSLSGGEETQYF. V usage is TRBV7-2 and J usage is TRBJ2-5; 8 nucleotides agree with TRBD2. Looked up from germline, CDR1 is SGHTA and CDR2 is FQGNSA. This CDR3 spans 14 amino acids. V shed 2 bases and J 3 bases; nucleotides not matched to a gene: 2. The variable domain in full, completed from reference TRBV7-2 and TRBJ2-5, reads GAGVSQSPSNKVTEKGKDVELRCDPISGHTALYWYRQSLGQGLEFLIYFQGNSAPDKSGLPSDRFSAERTGGSVSTLTIQRTQQEDSAVYLCASSLSGGEETQYFGPGTRLLVL.

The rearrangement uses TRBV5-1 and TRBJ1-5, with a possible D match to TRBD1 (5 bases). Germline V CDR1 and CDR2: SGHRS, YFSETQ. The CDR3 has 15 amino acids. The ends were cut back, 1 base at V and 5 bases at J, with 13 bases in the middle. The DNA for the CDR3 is TGCGCCAGCAGCTTGATGGGGCCAGGAGATCAGCCCCAGCATTTT. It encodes CASSLMGPGDQPQHF.

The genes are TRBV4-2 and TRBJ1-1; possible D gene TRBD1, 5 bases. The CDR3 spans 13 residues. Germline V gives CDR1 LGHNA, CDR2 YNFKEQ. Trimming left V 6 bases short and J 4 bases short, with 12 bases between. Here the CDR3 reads CASRGRGSTEAFF. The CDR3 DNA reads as TGTGCCAGCAGGGGACGTGGAAGCACTGAAGCTTTCTTT.

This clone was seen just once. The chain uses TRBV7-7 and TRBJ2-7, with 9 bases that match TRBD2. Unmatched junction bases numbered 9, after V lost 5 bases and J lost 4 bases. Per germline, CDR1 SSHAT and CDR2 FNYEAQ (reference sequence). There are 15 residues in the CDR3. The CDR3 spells CASSVGLASRYEQYF. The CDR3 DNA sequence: TGTGCCAGCAGCGTAGGACTAGCGTCACGTTACGAGCAGTACTTC.

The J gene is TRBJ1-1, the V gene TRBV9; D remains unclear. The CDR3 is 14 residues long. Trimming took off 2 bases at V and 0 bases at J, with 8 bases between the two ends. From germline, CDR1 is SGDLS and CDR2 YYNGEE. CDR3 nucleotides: TGTGCCAGCAGCGTTGTACCGATGAACACTGAAGCTTTCTTT. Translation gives CASSVVPMNTEAFF.

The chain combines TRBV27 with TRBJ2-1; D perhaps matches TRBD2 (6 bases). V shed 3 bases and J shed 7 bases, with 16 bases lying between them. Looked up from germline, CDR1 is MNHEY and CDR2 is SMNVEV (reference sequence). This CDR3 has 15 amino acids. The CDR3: CASSFGGTLTNEQFF. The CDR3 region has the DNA TGTGCCAGCAGTTTCGGCGGGACCCTAACAAATGAGCAGTTCTTC.

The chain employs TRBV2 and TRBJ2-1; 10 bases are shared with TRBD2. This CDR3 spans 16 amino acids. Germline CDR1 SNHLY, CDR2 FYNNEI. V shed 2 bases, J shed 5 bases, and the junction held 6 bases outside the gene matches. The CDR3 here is CASSESRTSGHNEQFF. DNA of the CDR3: TGTGCCAGCAGTGAATCCCGGACTAGCGGCCACAATGAGCAGTTCTTC.

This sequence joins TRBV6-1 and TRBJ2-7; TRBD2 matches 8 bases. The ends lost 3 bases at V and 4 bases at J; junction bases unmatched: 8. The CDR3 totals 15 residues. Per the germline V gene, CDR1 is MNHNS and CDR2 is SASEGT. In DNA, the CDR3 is TGTGCCAGCAGTGACGATATAGCGGGAATGTACGAGCAGTACTTC. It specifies CASSDDIAGMYEQYF.

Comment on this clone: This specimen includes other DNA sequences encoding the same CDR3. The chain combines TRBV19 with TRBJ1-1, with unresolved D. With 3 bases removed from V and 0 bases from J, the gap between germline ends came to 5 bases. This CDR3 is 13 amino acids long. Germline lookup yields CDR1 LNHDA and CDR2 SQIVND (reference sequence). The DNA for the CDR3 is TGTGCCAGTAGTATTTCGGTGAACACTGAAGCTTTCTTT. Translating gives CASSISVNTEAFF.

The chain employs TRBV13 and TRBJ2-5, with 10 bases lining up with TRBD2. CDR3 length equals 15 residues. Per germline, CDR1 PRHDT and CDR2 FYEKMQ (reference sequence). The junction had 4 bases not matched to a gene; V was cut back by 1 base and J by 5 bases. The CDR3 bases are TGTGCCAGCAGCTTAGAAGCGGGGGGGCTGGAGACCCAGTACTTC. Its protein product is CASSLEAGGLETQYF. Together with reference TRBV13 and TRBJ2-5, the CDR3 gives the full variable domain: AAGVIQSPRHLIKEKRETATLKCYPIPRHDTVYWYQQGPGQDPQFLISFYEKMQSDKGSIPDRFSAQQFSDYHSELNMSSLELGDSALYFCASSLEAGGLETQYFGPGTRLLVL.

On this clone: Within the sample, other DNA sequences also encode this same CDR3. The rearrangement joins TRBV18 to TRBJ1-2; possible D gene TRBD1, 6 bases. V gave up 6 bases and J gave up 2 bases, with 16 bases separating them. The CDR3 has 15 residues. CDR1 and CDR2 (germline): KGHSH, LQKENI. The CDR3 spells CASSRTTGENYGYTF. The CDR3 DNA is TGTGCCAGCTCGCGGACGACAGGAGAAAACTATGGCTACACCTTC.

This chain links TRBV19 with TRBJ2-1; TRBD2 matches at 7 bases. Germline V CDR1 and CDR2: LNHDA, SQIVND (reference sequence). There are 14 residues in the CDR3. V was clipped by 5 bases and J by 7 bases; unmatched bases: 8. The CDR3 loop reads CASSQKGLGNEQFF. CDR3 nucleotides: TGTGCCAGTAGTCAGAAAGGACTAGGGAATGAGCAGTTCTTC.